This T cell receptor beta chain was sequenced for a study of T cell responses to AZD1222 COVID-19 vaccine. TCRdb keeps only in-frame clones here, not all; method: immunoSEQ multiplex PCR. The sample yields some 90,000 clones, around 90% seen once. This CDR3 region has 15 residues. The V gene's germline CDR1 is SGHNT and CDR2 YYREEE (reference sequence). The V gene end was trimmed by 2 bases and the J gene end by 3 bases; junction bases not matched to a gene: 7. The sample was peripheral blood, taken on day 0 of AZD1222 vaccination. V and J are TRBV5-4 and TRBJ2-7; 8 positions match TRBD2. This clonotype originated in an adult in good health. In DNA, the CDR3 is TGTGCCAGCAGCTTCTACTTAGCGGGAAGCTACGAGCAGTACTTC. This gives the protein CASSFYLAGSYEQYF.